A single sample gave rise to the 10 T cell receptor beta chains below, sequenced in a study of Graves' ophthalmopathy and Graves' hyperthyroidism. Transcripts of RNA were the source for amplifying TCR beta CDR3 regions. HTBI-primed first-round RT-PCR preceded second-round multiplex PCR. TCRdb re-called the multiplex PCR reads through MiXCR, storing one row per CDR3 protein. The sample shows more than 1,000,000 distinct CDR3 sequences, less than 45% of them seen only once. Material for sequencing was peripheral blood or thyroid tissue (not recorded which). These receptors all stem from an adult man with Graves' hyperthyroidism.

At least ten counts were recorded for this clonotype. The J gene is TRBJ2-7, the V gene TRBV6-5; the D call may be TRBD1 or TRBD2 (5 bases each). V shed 2 bases and J shed 4 bases, with 6 bases lying between them. The CDR3 is made up of 12 amino acids. The germline gives CDR1 MNHEY, CDR2 SVGAGI. The CDR3 protein is CASSYEGYEQYF. The CDR3 region has the DNA TGTGCCAGCAGTTACGAGGGGTACGAGCAGTACTTC.

On this clonotype: Being one base from a much bigger clone, this may be a read error. J is TRBJ2-7 and V is TRBV7-2, with 7 positions matching TRBD2. This CDR3 has 14 amino acids. The V gene's germline CDR1 is SGHTA and CDR2 FQGNSA. V trimming: 8 bases; J trimming: 1 base; junction bases outside the gene matches: 8. CDR3: CASRPRGESYEQYF. CDR3 DNA sequence: TGTGCCAGCCGCCCCCGGGGGGAATCCTACGAGCAGTACTTC.

The rearrangement joins TRBV10-3 to TRBJ2-7; 10 bases align to TRBD2. With V trimmed by 11 bases and J by 3 bases, 16 bases remained unmatched. From germline, CDR1 is ENHRY and CDR2 SYGVKD. CDR3 length: 16 amino acids. The CDR3 DNA reads TGTGCCTGGAGTGCCACCACGGGACTAGCGATCTACGAGCAGTACTTC. Its translation: CAWSATTGLAIYEQYF.

Notes on this clonotype: The junction departs from germline at one end; a sequencing error may be responsible. V gene TRBV29-1 combines with J gene TRBJ1-4; D remains unclear. In germline, CDR1 is SQVTM, CDR2 ANQGSEA. The CDR3 totals 11 residues. The CDR3 coding sequence is TGCAGCGTTGACACCGGGAACCTGGCTCTTTTT. This codes for CSVDTGNLALF.

The chain has TRBV2 and TRBJ1-3; 10 bases fit TRBD1. CDR3 length: 13 residues. The junction had 1 base not matched to a gene; V was cut back by 2 bases and J by 9 bases. Per the germline V gene, CDR1 is SNHLY and CDR2 is FYNNEI. CDR3 in DNA: TGTGCCAGCAGTGAAAGGACAGGGGGCACCATATATTTT. Its protein product is CASSERTGGTIYF.

The chain employs TRBV14 and TRBJ1-5; D gene unclear. CDR1 SGHDN and CDR2 FVKESK come from the germline V gene. This CDR3 is 11 amino acids long. Trimming removed 1 base at V and 12 bases at J, with 7 bases between. CDR3 bases: TGTGCCAGCAGCCAAGCGGGCTACCAGCATTTT. Translation gives CASSQAGYQHF.

The sample holds one count of this clonotype. The V call is TRBV30, the J call TRBJ1-1, with 9 positions matching TRBD1. V trimming: 2 bases; J trimming: 5 bases; junction bases outside the gene matches: 9. The CDR3 length is 15 residues. Germline values: CDR1 GTSNPN, CDR2 SVGIG (reference sequence). CDR3 in amino acids: CAWSPTGGAATEAFF. The CDR3 DNA sequence: TGTGCCTGGAGTCCGACAGGGGGGGCAGCGACTGAAGCTTTCTTT.

The chain joins TRBV2 to TRBJ1-1, with TRBD1 as a possible D gene (6 bases). Trimming took off 11 bases at V and 4 bases at J, with 17 bases between the two ends. This CDR3 has 13 residues. CDR1 SNHLY and CDR2 FYNNEI come from the germline V gene. The CDR3 sequence is CAWREGEGTEAFF. CDR3 in DNA: TGTGCCTGGAGGGAGGGGGAGGGCACTGAAGCTTTCTTT.

On this clonotype itself: Its ends do not fully match the called genes, so a read error is possible. This chain links TRBV12-3 or TRBV12-4 with TRBJ2-5; 7 bases are shared with TRBD2. The CDR3 has 13 amino acids. CDR3 coding DNA: TGTGCCAGCAGTCTAGCGGCAGTGGAGACCCAGTACTTC. Residues: CASSLAAVETQYF.

This clonotype was seen many times. The chain links TRBV6-6 to TRBJ1-5; D uncertain. Per the germline V gene, CDR1 is MNHNY and CDR2 is SVGAGI (reference sequence). V lost 2 bases and J lost 4, with 9 bases in between. This CDR3 has 14 amino acids. CDR3 sequence (DNA): TGTGCCAGCAGTTACGGGAATACTAATCAGCCCCAGCATTTT. Residues: CASSYGNTNQPQHF.